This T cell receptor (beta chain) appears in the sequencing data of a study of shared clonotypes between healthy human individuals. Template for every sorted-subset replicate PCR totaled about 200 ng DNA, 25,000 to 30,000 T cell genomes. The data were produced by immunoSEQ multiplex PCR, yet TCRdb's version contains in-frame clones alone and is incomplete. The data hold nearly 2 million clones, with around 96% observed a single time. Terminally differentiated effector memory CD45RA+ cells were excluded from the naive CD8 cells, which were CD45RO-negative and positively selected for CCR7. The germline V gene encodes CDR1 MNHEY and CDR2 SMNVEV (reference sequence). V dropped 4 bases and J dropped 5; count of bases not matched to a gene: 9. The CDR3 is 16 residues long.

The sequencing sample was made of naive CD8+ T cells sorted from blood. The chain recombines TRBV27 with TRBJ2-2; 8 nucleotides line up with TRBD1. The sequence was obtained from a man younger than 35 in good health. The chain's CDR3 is CASSYQGAQGTGELFF. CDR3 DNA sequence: TGTGCCAGCAGTTACCAGGGGGCGCAAGGGACCGGGGAGCTGTTTTTT.